These 10 T cell receptor beta chains originate from one sample sequenced in a study of CD8 T cells in ankylosing spondylitis (dated by TCRdb to 2016 to 2017). Which antigens these TCRs recognize remains unknown. Points the paper makes about the study in general: A TCR beta motif made up of roughly eight highly homologous amino acid variants appeared to be characteristic of blood from ankylosing spondylitis patients.

Libraries were built with 5' RACE. The sequencer listed for this sample is Illumina HiSeq 2500. The public reads were quality trimmed at Q25 with fastp and then assembled into clones with MiXCR by TCRdb, keeping productive beta chains. Identical CDR3 proteins give one entry, which carries the most common genes and DNA. The sample data list approximately 520,000 distinct CDR3 sequences, and roughly 5.3% of these were observed just once. The ten largest clones take up under 4.5% of the sample. Specimen: blood, either unsorted or a sorted T cell fraction (not recorded which). The receptors derive from a male donor with ankylosing spondylitis.

There are many counts of this clonotype. This rearrangement joins TRBV6-1 to TRBJ1-3, with TRBD1 as a possible D gene (6 bases). V shed 5 bases and J shed 10 bases, with 21 bases lying between them. The CDR3 covers 15 residues. Germline V CDR1 and CDR2: MNHNS, SASEGT. The CDR3 is CASSPTRTGIMTIYF. CDR3 in DNA: TGTGCCAGCAGTCCCACTAGAACAGGGATAATGACCATATATTTT.

This clonotype was observed at least ten times. The gene calls are TRBV5-1 and TRBJ2-7; a weak D match, TRBD1 (6 bases). The CDR3 extends over 14 amino acids. Germline CDR1 is SGHRS and CDR2 is YFSETQ. V dropped 4 bases and J dropped 4 bases, with 15 bases sitting between them. This chain's CDR3 is CASSPDSQKYEQYF. The CDR3 DNA follows: TGCGCCAGCAGCCCGGACAGTCAAAAGTACGAGCAGTACTTC. The variable domain in full, with the rest retrieved from reference TRBV5-1 and TRBJ2-7, is KAGVTQTPRYLIKTRGQQVTLSCSPISGHRSVSWYQQTPGQGLQFLFEYFSETQRNKGNFPGRFSGRQFSNSRSEMNVSTLELGDSALYLCASSPDSQKYEQYFGPGTRLTVT.

This clonotype was observed many times. This chain links TRBV4-1 with TRBJ2-7; D not resolved. CDR1 is MGHRA, CDR2 YSYEKL, per germline. Trimming shortened V by 2 bases and J by 3 bases, and 8 bases separated the two germline ends. There are 13 residues in the CDR3. The CDR3: CASSQPAHYEQYF. CDR3 bases: TGCGCCAGCAGCCAACCGGCCCACTACGAGCAGTACTTC.

Ten or more counts support this clonotype. J is TRBJ2-1 and V is TRBV24-1, with TRBD2 as a possible D gene (7 bases). The V end lost 3 bases, the J end lost 4 bases, and 15 bases lay between the germline ends. The CDR3 sequence is 16 residues long. The V gene's germline CDR1 is KGHDR and CDR2 SFDVKD. The CDR3 reads CATSDPGGPLYNEQFF. CDR3 nucleotides: TGTGCCACCAGTGATCCCGGGGGGCCCTTATACAATGAGCAGTTCTTC.

This clonotype has a count of ten or more. The chain joins TRBV20-1 to TRBJ1-5; D is uncertain. Trimming cost V 0 bases and J 4 bases, with 10 bases left between them. CDR3 length: 14 amino acids. Germline loops: CDR1 DFQATT, CDR2 SNEGSKA (reference sequence). The CDR3: CSARDFQENQPQHF. The CDR3 coding sequence is TGCAGTGCTAGAGATTTTCAGGAAAATCAGCCCCAGCATTTT.

This clonotype was seen at least ten times. This rearrangement joins TRBV4-1 to TRBJ1-3; D not resolved. Germline V gene lookup returns CDR1 MGHRA and CDR2 YSYEKL. The CDR3 length is 16 residues. V shed 1 base and J shed 0 bases, with 10 bases lying between them. CDR3 loop: CASSQGRFPSGNTIYF. DNA of the CDR3: TGCGCCAGCAGCCAAGGGAGGTTTCCCTCTGGAAACACCATATATTTT.

This clonotype has more than one count but fewer than ten. V and J are TRBV28 and TRBJ2-3; 13 bases are shared with TRBD2. CDR3 size: 15 residues. The ends lost 6 bases at V and 4 bases at J; junction bases unmatched: 4. Germline CDR1 is MDHEN and CDR2 is SYDVKM. The CDR3 here is CASSLLAGGADTQYF. CDR3 DNA sequence: TGTGCCAGCAGCCTACTAGCGGGGGGGGCAGATACGCAGTATTTT.

In its sample, this clonotype was seen many times. This chain uses TRBV4-2 with TRBJ2-7; 8 positions match TRBD1. Germline V gives CDR1 LGHNA, CDR2 YNFKEQ. The CDR3 runs to 16 residues. V was pared by 1 base and J by 2 bases, with 7 bases of the junction left unmatched. CDR3 bases: TGTGCCAGCAGCCAAGTACTGACAGGGGCTCCCTACGAGCAGTACTTC. Amino acids: CASSQVLTGAPYEQYF.

This clonotype was observed a handful of times. The J gene is TRBJ2-7, the V gene TRBV6-5, with 11 bases that match TRBD1. This CDR3 contains 16 residues. J lost 10 bases, V lost 0 bases, and 11 bases had no gene match. Germline CDR1 and CDR2: MNHEY and SVGAGI. CDR3 protein: CASSYSIWDRGMEQYF. The DNA of the CDR3 is TGTGCCAGCAGTTACTCAATCTGGGACAGGGGGATGGAACAGTACTTC.

This clonotype was observed at least ten times. The chain has TRBV5-1 and TRBJ2-2; possibly TRBD2 for D (6 bases). Per the germline V gene, CDR1 is SGHRS and CDR2 is YFSETQ. CDR3 length: 16 amino acids. V lost 0 bases and J lost 4, with 13 bases in between. The CDR3 region is CASSLVPGLSTGELFF. In nucleotides, the CDR3 is TGCGCCAGCAGCTTGGTCCCGGGACTGAGCACCGGGGAGCTGTTTTTT.